The clone carrying this T cell receptor (beta chain) was counted only a few times. The antigen is undetermined. TCR alpha and TCR beta cDNA libraries with sample barcodes and UMIs came from 5'RACE using constant-segment primers. MiXCR, applied by TCRdb to the 5' RACE reads, yields one record per CDR3 protein. The table includes roughly 450,000 distinct CDR3 sequences, roughly 20% detected once. The data originate from a study of T-cell memory formation after mild COVID-19. Germline values: CDR1 SGHRS, CDR2 YFSETQ. V was cut by 0 bases and J by 5 bases, with 17 bases left in between. The CDR3 consists of 17 residues. Findings and caveats of the study: The main location of contracting CD4+ clones was CM and EM, and that of contracting CD8+ clones was EMRA. Clones contracting over day 15 to 85 were CD4/CD8 balanced, with later expanders leaning CD4+.

Sequenced input: PBMCs or a T cell subset sorted from them (not recorded which). This chain connects TRBV5-1 to TRBJ2-2; a weak D match, TRBD2 (6 bases). This receptor was taken from an adult woman who had mild COVID-19 (a few samples of this study predate the infection). Cell type and time point are not known. CDR3 in DNA: TGCGCCAGCAGCTTGGACCGGGGGTTCAGGATAACCGGGGAGCTGTTTTTT. Translated: CASSLDRGFRITGELFF.